The rows below give T cell receptor beta chains drawn from one sample of a study of regulatory and conventional T cells in RAG deficiency. Generated by immunoSEQ multiplex PCR, the TCRdb table keeps only in-frame clones and is missing some. In the table there are 30,000 to 35,000 clones, about 90% of which are singletons. These data were also reused for a study on regulatory T cells.

Sequences were obtained from CD8+ T cells sorted from blood. All receptors come from a human donor in good health. The conserved cysteine and the conserved F or W are not part of the CDR3 here. Each record gives: V gene, CDR3 protein.

TRBV4-1	ASSQDVPQTGEQY
TRBV7-9	ASSLGRTPYEQY
TRBV7-8	ASSFVGETQY
TRBV7-9	ASSYPDRAYEQY
TRBV12-5	ARGLVISGGAPIKNEQF
TRBV27	ASSLRDSRETQY
TRBV15	ATSILAAFTDTQY
TRBV5-8	ASSFGQTSEPQH
TRBV11-2	ASSLVMGQKEQY
TRBV29-1	SVPGGYYGYT
TRBV9	ASSVGDPSYEQY
TRBV19	ASSIEGSNQPQH
TRBV6-1	ASSDVSGGTYEQY
TRBV27	ASSSLVRRVGPYKRTYNEQF
TRBV6-1	ASRGITYEQY
TRBV7-9	ASSLGWGQGAYEQY
TRBV5-1	ASSQSGGGEAF
TRBV7-6	ASSFRASTTGFSYEQY
TRBV9	ASSVRVAGGNEQF
TRBV9	ASSVDGTDTQY
TRBV28	ASSLLGGNQPQH
TRBV5-5	ASSLARGYMITEAF
TRBV30	AWGPTGDYGYT
TRBV7-8	ASSLGGPNTEAF
TRBV5-6	ASSSPPTSGDSYEQY
TRBV5-6	ASSLGDGNSYEQY
TRBV7-9	ASTPLAGASYEQY
TRBV5-1	ASSLTGAHEQY
TRBV9	ASSVDLAEHNEQF
TRBV7-9	ASSLAGAVYEQY
TRBV19	ASRVSGTAEAF
TRBV6-4	ASSELPDTEAF
TRBV5-8	ASSLLAANYNEQF
TRBV7-3	ASSFQGASVAF
TRBV27	ASSPPSGVYTGELF
TRBV4-2	ASSQEDTPLAGVGEQY
TRBV10-3	AISEDYTDTQY
TRBV29-1	SVAWTGDWEQY
TRBV6-6	ASSPGRDRGYEQY
TRBV28	ASSFGMNTIY
TRBV6-6	ASSSQGSGNTIY
TRBV5-6	ASSPTGTGVNQPQH
TRBV19	ASTRTGGSNQPQH
TRBV6-9	ASSYQAGTSGSRIGELF
TRBV5-4	ASSLGSRAGEAF
TRBV6-5	ASSEAPGVGYGYT
TRBV7-9	ASSGSDRDYYEQY
TRBV9	ASSAVTGWDGYT
TRBV11-2	ASSPAEGETQY
TRBV7-2	ASAEPGPYEQY
TRBV19	ASLRQVGDQPQH
TRBV10-1	ASSVGQGADEQY